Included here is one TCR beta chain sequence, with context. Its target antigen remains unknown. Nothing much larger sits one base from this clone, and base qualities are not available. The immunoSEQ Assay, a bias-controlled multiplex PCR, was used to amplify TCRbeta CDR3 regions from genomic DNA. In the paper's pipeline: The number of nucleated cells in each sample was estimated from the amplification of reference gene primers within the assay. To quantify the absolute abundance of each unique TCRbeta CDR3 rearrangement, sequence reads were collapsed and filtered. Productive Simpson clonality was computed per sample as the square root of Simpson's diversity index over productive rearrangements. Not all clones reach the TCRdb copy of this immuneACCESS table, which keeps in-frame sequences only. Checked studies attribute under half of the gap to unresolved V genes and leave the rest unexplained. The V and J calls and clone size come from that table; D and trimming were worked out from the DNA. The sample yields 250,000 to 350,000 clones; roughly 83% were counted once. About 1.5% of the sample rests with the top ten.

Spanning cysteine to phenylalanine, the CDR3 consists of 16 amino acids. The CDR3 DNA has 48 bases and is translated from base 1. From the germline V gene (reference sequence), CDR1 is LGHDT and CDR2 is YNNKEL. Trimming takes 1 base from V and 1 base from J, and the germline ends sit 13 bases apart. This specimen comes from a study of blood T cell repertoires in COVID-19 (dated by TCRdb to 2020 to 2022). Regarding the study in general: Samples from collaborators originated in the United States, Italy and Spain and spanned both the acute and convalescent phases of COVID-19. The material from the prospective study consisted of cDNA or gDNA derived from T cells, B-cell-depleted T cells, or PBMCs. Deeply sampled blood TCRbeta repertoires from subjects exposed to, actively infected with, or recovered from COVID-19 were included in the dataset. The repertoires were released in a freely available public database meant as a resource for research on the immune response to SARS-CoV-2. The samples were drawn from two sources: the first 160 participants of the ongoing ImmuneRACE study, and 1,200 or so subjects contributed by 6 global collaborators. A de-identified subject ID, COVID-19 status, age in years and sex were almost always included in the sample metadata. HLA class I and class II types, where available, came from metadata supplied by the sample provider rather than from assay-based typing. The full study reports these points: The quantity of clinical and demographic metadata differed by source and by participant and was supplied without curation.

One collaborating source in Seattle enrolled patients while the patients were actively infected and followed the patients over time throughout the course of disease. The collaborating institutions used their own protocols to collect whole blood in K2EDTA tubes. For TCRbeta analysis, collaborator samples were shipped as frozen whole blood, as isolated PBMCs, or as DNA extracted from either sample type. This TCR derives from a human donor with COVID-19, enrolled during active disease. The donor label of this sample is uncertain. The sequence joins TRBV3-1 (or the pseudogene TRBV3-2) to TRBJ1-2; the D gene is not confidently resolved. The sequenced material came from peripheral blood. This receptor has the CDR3 CASSQGVGSNNYGYTF. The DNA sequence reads TGTGCCAGCAGCCAAGGCGTGGGGAGTAATAACTATGGCTACACCTTC.